The clone carrying this T cell receptor (beta chain) appeared once. Mismatch with germline at one junction end may stem from a read error. The sample is drawn from a study of CD8+CD57+ T cells in acquired aplastic anemia. The study profiled TCR beta VDJ and CDR3 using genomic DNA as template. Each CDR3 protein is one row after TCRdb ran MiXCR on the reads. The table includes under 200,000 distinct CDR3 sequences, just under 45% detected once. The length of the CDR3 is 15 residues. Per germline, CDR1 LNHNV and CDR2 YYDKDF (reference sequence). The clonotype was recovered from a human donor in good health. Sequencing was carried out using sorted CD4+, CD8+, or CD8+CD57+ T cells (not recorded which) from PBMCs. The chain couples TRBV15 to TRBJ2-7, with TRBD2 matching over 13 bases. The CDR3 DNA reads as TGTGCCGCCAGTCTACTAGCGGGGGGGCCACACGAGCAGTACTTC. It translates to CAASLLAGGPHEQYF.